This TCR beta chain was captured in a study of blood T cell repertoires in COVID-19. As for the study in general: Sites across the United States, Italy and Spain contributed samples from acute and convalescent COVID-19.

Germline CDR1 and CDR2: MRHNA and SNTAGT. The CDR3 extends over 14 amino acids. V was pared by 3 bases and J by 6 bases, with 13 bases between. In assigning cohorts, the study relied on participant-reported clinical history. Among Cohort 3 donors, those recovered had two negative PCRs, clearance, or symptom resolution. Original processing methods: The authors estimated nucleated cell counts from reference gene primer amplification. TCRdb keeps only in-frame clones here, not all; method: immunoSEQ multiplex PCR. V and J calls and clone size are copied from that table; D and trimming were computed from the DNA. Of around 20,000 clones listed, about 91% are singletons.

The sample was PBMCs or T cells enriched from blood (not recorded which). This chain links TRBV6-4 with TRBJ2-3, with D possibly being TRBD2 (5 bases). This receptor was taken from a woman between 25 and 40 years old who had recovered from COVID-19. CDR3 bases: TGTGCCAGCAGTGATGAGGGCGCCTCGGATACGCAGTATTTT. It codes for CASSDEGASDTQYF.